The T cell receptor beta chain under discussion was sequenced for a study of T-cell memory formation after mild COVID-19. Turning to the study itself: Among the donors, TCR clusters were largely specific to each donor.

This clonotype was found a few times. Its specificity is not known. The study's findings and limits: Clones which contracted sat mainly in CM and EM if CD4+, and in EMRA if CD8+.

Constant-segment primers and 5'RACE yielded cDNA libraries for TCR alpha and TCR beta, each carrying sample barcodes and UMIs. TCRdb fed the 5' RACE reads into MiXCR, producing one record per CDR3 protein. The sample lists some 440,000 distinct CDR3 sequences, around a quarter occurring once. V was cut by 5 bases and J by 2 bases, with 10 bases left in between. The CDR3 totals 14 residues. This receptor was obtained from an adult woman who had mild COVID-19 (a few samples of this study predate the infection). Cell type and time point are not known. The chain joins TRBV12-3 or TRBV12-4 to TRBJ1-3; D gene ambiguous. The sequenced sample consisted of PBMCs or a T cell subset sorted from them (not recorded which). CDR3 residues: CASSPKTTGNTIYF. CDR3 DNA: TGTGCCAGCAGTCCAAAGACAACTGGAAACACCATATATTTT.